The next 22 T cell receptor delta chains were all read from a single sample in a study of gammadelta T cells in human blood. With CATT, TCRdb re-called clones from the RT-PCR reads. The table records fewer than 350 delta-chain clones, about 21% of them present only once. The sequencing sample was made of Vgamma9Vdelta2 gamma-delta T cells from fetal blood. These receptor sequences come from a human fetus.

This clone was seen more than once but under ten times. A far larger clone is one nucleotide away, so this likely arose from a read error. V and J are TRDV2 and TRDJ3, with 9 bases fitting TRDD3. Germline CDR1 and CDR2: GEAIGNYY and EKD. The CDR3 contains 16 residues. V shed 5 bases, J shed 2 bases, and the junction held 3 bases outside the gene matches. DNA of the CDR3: TGTGCCTGTGCCTACTGGGGGACCTGGGACACCCGACAGATGTTTTTC. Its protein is CACAYWGTWDTRQMFF.

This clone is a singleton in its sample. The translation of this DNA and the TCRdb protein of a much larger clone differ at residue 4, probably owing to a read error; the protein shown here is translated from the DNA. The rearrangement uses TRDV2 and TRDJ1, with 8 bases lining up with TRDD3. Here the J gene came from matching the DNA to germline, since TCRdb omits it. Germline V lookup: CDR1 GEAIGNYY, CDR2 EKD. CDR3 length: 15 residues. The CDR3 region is CACGTVGILSDKLIF. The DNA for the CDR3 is TGTGCCTGTGGCACCGTGGGGATACTATCCGATAAACTCATCTTT.

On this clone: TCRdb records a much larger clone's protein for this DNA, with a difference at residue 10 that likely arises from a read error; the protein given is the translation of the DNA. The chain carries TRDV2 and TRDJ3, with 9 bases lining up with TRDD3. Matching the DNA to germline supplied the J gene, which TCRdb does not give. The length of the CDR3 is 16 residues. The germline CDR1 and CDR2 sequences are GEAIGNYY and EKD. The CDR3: CACDYWGTWYTRQMFF. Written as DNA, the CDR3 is TGTGCCTGTGACTACTGGGGGACCTGGTACACCCGACAGATGTTTTTC.

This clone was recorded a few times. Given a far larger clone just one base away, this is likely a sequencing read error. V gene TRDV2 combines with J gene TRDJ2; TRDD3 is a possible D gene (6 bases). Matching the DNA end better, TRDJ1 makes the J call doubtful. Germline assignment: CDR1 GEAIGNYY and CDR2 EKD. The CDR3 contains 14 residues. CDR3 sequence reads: CACDTVGVTAQLIF. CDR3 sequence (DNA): TGTGCCTGTGACACCGTGGGGGTGACAGCACAACTCATCTTT.

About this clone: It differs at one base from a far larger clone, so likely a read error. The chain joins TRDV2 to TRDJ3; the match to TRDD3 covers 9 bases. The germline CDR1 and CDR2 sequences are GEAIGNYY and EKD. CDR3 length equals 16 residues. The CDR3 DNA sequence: TGTGCCGGTGACTACTGGGGGACCTGGGACACCCGACAGATGTTTTTC. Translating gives CAGDYWGTWDTRQMFF.

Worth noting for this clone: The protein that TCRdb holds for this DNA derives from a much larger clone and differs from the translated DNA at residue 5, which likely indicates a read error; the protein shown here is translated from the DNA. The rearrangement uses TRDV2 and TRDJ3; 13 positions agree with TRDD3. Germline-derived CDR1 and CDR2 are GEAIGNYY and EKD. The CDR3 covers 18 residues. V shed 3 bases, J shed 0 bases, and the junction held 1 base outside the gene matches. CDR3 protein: CACDDWGIRSWDTRQMFF. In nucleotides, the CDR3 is TGTGCCTGTGACGACTGGGGGATACGCTCCTGGGACACCCGACAGATGTTTTTC.

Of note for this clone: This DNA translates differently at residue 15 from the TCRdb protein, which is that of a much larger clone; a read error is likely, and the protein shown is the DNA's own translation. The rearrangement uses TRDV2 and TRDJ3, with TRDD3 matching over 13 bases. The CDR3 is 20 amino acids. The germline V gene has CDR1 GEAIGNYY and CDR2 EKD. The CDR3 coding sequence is TGTGCCTGTGACAGACTGGGGGATACGCGAAGCTCCTGGGACCCCCGACAGATGTTTTTC. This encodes CACDRLGDTRSSWDPRQMFF.

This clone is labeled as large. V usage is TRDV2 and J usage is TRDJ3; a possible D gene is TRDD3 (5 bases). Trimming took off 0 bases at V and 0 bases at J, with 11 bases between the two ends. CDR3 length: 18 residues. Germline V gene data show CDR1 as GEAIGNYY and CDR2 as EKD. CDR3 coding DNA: TGTGCCTGTGACACCTGGGGACCGAGCTCCTGGGACACCCGACAGATGTTTTTC. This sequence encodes CACDTWGPSSWDTRQMFF.

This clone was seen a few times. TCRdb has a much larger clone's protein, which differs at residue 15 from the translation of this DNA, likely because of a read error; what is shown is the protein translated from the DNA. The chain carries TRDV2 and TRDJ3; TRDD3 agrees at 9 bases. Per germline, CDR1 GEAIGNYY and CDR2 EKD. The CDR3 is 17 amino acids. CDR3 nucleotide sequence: TGTGCCTGTGACTACTGGGGGAGCTCCTGGGACACCCGACAGAGGTTTTTC. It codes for CACDYWGSSWDTRQRFF.

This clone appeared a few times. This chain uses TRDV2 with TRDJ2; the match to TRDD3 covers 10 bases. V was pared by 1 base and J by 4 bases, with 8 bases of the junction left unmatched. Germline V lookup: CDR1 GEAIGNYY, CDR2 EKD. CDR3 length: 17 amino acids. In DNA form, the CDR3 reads TGTGCCTGTGACACGAGCTGGGGGATAAACCCGACAGCACAACTCTTCTTT. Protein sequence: CACDTSWGINPTAQLFF.

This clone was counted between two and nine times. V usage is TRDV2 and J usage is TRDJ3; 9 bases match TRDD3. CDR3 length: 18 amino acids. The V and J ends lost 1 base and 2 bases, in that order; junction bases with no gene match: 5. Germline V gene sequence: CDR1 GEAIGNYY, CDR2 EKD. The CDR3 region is CACDTGGGYPWDTRQMFF. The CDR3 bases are TGTGCCTGTGACACTGGGGGGGGATACCCCTGGGACACCCGACAGATGTTTTTC.

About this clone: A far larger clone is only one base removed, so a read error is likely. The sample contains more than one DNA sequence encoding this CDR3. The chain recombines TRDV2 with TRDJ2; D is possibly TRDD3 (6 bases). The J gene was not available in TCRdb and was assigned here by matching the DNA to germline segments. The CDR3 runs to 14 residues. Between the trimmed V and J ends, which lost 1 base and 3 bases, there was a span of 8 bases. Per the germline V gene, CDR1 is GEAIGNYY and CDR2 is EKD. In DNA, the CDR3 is TGTGCCTGTGACACTGTGGGGGTGACAGCACAACTCTTCTTT. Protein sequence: CACDTVGVTAQLFF.

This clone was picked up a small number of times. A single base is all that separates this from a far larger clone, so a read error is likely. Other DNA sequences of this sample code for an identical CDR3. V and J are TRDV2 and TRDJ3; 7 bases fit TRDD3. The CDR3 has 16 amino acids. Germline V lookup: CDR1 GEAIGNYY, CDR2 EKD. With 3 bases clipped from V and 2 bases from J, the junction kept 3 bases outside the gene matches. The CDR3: CACDYWGTWDTRQMFF. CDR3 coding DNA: TGTGCCTGTGACTACTGGGGAACCTGGGACACCCGACAGATGTTTTTC.

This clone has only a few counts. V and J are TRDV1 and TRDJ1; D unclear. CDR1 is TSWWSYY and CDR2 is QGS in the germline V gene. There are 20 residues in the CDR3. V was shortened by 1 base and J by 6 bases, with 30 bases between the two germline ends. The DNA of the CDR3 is TGTGCTCTTGGGGAACGGGCCCGCCCCCCCAGCCCACGCGGACCCTATAAACTCATCTTT. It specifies CALGERARPPSPRGPYKLIF.

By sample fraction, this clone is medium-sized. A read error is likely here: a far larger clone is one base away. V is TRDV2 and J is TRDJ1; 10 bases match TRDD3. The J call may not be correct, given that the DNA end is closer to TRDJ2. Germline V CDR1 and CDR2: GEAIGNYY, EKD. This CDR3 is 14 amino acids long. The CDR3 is CARDILGDTAQLFF. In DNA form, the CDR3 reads TGTGCCCGTGACATACTGGGGGATACAGCACAACTCTTCTTT.

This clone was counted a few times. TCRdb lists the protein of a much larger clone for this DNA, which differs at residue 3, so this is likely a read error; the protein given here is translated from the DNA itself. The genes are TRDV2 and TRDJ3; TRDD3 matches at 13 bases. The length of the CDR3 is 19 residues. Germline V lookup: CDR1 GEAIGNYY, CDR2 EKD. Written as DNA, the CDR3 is TGTGCCAGTGACCCCGTACTGGGGGATACGACCTGGGACACCCGACAGATGTTTTTC. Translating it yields CASDPVLGDTTWDTRQMFF.

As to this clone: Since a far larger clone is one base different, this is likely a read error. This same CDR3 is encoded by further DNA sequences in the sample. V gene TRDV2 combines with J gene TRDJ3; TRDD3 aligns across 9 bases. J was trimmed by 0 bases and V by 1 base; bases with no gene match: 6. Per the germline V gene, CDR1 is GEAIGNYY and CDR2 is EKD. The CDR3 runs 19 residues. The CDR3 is CACDTVLGDRSWDTRQMFF. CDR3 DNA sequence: TGTGCCTGTGACACTGTACTGGGGGACCGCTCCTGGGACACCCGACAGATGTTTTTC.

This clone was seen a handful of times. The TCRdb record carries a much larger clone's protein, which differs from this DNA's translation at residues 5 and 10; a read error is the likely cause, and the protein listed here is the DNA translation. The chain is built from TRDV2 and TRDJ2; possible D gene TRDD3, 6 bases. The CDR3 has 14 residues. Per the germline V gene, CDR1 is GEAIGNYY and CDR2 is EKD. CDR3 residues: CACDPVGVTTQLFF. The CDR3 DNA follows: TGTGCCTGTGACCCCGTGGGGGTGACAACACAACTCTTCTTT.

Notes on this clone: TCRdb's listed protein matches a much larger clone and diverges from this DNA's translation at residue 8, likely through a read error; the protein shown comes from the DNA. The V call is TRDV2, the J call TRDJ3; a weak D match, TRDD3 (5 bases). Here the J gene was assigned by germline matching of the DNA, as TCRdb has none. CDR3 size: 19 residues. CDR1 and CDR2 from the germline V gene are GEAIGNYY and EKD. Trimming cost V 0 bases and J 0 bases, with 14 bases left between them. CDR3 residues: CACDTVLEDRSWDTRQMFF. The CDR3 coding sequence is TGTGCCTGTGACACCGTACTGGAGGACCGCTCCTGGGACACCCGACAGATGTTTTTC.

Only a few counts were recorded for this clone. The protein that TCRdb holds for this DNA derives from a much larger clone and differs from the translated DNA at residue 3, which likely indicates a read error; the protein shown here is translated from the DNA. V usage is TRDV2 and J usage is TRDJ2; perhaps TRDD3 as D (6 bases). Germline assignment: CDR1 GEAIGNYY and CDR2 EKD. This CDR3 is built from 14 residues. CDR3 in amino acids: CAWDTVGVTAQLFF. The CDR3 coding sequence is TGTGCCTGGGACACCGTGGGGGTGACAGCACAACTCTTCTTT.

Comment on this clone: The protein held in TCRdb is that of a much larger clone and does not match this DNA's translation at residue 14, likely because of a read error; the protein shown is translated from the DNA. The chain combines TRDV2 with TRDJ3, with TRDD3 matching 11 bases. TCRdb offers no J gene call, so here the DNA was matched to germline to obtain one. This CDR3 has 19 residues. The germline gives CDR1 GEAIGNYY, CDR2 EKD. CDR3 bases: TGTGCCTGTGACACTCTGGGGGATACAAGCTCCTGGGACCCCCGACAGATGTTTTTC. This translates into CACDTLGDTSSWDPRQMFF.

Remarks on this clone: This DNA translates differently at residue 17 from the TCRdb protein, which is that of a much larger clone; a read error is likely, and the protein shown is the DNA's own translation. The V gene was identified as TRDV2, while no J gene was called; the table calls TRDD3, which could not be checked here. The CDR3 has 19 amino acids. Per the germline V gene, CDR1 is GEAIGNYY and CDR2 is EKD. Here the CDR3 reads CACDTVLGDRSWDTRQLFF. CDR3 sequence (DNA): TGTGCCTGTGACACCGTACTGGGGGACCGCTCCTGGGACACCCGACAGCTGTTTTTC.